The following is a TCR beta chain sequence with its context. The sample originates from a study of blood T cell repertoires in COVID-19. The wider study: Acute-phase and convalescent COVID-19 samples originated in the United States, Italy and Spain. T cells, B-cell-depleted T cells, or PBMCs provided the cDNA or gDNA that served as material.

Per the study methods: Scientists estimated how many nucleated cells there were by amplifying reference gene primers. The table came from immunoSEQ multiplex PCR; TCRdb's copy has only in-frame clones and leaves some out. V, J and clone size derive from that table, while D and trimming were established from the DNA sequence. Counted here are 55,000 to 85,000 clones, less than 85% occurring once; the ten biggest clones make up approximately 24%. The sequence derives from a man in his 60s with acute or convalescent COVID-19. Material: peripheral blood.

In DNA, the CDR3 is TGTGCCAGCTCACCCCGGGGAGACTCCTACAATGAGCAGTTCTTC. Protein sequence: CASSPRGDSYNEQFF. The J gene is TRBJ2-1, the V gene TRBV18, with D maybe TRBD2 (5 bases). Trimming took off 3 bases at V and 0 bases at J, with 9 bases between the two ends. The length of the CDR3 is 15 residues. In germline, CDR1 is KGHSH, CDR2 LQKENI.